This TCR beta chain stems from a study of preoperative IRX-2 immunotherapy in early breast cancer. This clone was picked up one time. The treatment here: preoperative locoregional IRX-2 cytokine immunotherapy. Samples came from a phase Ib trial of preoperative locoregional IRX-2 cytokine immunotherapy. In germline, CDR1 is GTSNPN, CDR2 SVGIG (reference sequence). Trimming cost V 3 bases and J 5 bases, with 10 bases left between them. This CDR3 spans 12 amino acids. Sequencing was performed with immunoSEQ multiplex PCR; in TCRdb, only in-frame clones are kept and a portion is missing. The table records 35,000 to 45,000 clones, roughly 82% of them present only once.

The rearrangement joins TRBV30 to TRBJ1-1, with D unclear. The receptor's source is a human donor with breast cancer. The sequencing here drew on lymph node tissue, taken after IRX-2 immunotherapy. Here the CDR3 reads CAWSAWKTEAFF. The CDR3, as DNA: TGTGCCTGGAGCGCCTGGAAAACTGAAGCTTTCTTT.